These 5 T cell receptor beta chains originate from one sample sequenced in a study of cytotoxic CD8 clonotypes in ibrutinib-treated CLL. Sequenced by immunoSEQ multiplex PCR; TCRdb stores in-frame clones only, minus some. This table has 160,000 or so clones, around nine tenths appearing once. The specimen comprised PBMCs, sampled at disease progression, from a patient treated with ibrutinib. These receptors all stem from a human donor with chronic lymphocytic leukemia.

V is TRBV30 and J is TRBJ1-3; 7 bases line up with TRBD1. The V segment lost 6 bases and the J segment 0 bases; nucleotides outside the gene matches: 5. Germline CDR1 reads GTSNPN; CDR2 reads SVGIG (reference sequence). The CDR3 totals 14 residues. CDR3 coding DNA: TGTGCCTGTGTGACAGGGAGCTCTGGAAACACCATATATTTT. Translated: CACVTGSSGNTIYF.

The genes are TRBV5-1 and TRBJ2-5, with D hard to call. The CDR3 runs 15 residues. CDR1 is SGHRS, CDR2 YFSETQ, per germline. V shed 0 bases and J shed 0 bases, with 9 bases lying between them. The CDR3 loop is CASSLERDNQETQYF. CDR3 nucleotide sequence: TGCGCCAGCAGCTTGGAGCGAGACAACCAAGAGACCCAGTACTTC.

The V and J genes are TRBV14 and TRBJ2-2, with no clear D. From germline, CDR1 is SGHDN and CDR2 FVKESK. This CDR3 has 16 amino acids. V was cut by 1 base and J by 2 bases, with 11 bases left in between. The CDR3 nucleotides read TGTGCCAGCAGCCAAGGGCAGGCCTTTAACACCGGGGAGCTGTTTTTT. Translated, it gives CASSQGQAFNTGELFF.

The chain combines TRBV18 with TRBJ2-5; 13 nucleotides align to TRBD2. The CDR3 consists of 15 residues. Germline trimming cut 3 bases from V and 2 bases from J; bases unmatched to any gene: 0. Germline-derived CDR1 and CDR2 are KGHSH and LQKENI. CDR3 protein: CASSPGLAGQETQYF. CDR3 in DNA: TGTGCCAGCTCACCGGGACTAGCGGGGCAAGAGACCCAGTACTTC.

This CDR3 reads CASSIQETQYF. CDR3 sequence (DNA): TGTGCCAGCAGTATTCAAGAGACCCAGTACTTC. The genes are TRBV6-5 and TRBJ2-5; D not resolved. The CDR3 extends over 11 amino acids. Per the germline V gene, CDR1 is MNHEY and CDR2 is SVGAGI. V dropped 5 bases and J dropped 2 bases, with 3 bases sitting between them.